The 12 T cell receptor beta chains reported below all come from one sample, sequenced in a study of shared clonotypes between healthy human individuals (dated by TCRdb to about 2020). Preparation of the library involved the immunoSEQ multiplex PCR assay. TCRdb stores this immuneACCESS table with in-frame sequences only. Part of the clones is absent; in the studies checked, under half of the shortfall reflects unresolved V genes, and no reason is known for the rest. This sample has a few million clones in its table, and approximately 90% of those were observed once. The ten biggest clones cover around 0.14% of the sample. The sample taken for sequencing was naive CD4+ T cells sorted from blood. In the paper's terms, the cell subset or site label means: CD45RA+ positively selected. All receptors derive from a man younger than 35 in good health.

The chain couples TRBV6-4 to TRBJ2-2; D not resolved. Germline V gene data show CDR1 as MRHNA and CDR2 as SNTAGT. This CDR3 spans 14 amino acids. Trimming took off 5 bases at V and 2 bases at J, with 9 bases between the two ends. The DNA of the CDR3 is TGTGCCAGCAGTCCATCTCCTAACACCGGGGAGCTGTTTTTT. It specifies CASSPSPNTGELFF.

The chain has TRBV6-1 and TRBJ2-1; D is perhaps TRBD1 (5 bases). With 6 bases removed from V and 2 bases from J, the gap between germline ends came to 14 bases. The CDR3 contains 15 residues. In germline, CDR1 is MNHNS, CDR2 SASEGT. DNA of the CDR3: TGTGCCAGCAGACTCGACAGAGACCCCTACAATGAGCAGTTCTTC. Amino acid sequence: CASRLDRDPYNEQFF.

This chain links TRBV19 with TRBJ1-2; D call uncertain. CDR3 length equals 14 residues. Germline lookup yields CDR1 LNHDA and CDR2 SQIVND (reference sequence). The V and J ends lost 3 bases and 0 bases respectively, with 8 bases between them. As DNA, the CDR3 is TGTGCCAGTAGTATTTCCGCCACTAACTATGGCTACACCTTC. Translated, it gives CASSISATNYGYTF.

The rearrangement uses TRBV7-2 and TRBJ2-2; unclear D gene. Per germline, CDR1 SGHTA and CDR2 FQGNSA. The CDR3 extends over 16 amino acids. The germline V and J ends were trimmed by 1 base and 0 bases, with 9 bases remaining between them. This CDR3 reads CASSLVVQSNTGELFF. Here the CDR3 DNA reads TGTGCCAGCAGCTTAGTCGTACAGTCGAACACCGGGGAGCTGTTTTTT.

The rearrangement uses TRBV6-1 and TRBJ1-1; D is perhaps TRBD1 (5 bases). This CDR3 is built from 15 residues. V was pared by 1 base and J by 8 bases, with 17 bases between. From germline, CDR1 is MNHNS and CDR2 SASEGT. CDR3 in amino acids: CASSEEVDQGGEAFF. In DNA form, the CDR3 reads TGTGCCAGCAGTGAAGAGGTGGATCAGGGCGGAGAAGCTTTCTTT.

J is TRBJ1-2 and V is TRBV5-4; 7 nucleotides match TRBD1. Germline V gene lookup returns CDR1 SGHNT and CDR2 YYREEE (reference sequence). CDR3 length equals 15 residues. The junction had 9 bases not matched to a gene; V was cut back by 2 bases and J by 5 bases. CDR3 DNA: TGTGCCAGCAGCTTTTATCCAGGGGGTGATTATGGCTACACCTTC. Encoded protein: CASSFYPGGDYGYTF.

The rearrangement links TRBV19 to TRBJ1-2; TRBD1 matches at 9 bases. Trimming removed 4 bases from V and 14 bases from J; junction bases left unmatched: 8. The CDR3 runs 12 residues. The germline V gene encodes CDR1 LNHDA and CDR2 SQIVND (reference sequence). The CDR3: CASSTLQGAGTF. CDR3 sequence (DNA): TGTGCCAGTAGTACGTTACAGGGGGCAGGTACCTTC.

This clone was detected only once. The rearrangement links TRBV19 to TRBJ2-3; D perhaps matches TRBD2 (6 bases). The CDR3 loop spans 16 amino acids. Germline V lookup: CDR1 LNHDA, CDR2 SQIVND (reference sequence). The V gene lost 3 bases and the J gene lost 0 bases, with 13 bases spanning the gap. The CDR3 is CASSIEAGISTDTQYF. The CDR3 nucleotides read TGTGCCAGTAGTATTGAGGCGGGGATTAGCACAGATACGCAGTATTTT.

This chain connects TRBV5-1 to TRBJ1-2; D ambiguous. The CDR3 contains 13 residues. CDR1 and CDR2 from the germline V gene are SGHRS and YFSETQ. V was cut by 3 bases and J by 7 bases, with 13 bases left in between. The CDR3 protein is CASSSIPTGGYTF. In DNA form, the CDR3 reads TGCGCCAGCAGCTCCATCCCGACGGGTGGCTACACCTTC.

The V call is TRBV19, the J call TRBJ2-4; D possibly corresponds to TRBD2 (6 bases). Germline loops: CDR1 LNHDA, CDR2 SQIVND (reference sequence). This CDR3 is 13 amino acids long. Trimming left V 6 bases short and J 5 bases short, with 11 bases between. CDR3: CASREGVENIQYF. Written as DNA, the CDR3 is TGTGCCAGTAGGGAGGGTGTGGAAAACATTCAGTACTTC.

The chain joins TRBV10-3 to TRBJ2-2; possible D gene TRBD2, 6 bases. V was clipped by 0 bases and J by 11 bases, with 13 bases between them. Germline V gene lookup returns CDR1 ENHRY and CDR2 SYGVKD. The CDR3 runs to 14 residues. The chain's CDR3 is CAISESGGMGELFF. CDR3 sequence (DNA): TGTGCCATCAGTGAGTCTGGCGGGATGGGTGAGCTGTTTTTT.

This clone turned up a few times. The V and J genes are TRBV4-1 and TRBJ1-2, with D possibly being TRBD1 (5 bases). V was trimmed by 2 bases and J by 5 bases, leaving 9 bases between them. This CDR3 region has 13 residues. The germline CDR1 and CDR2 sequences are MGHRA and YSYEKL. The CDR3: CASSQNRGYGYTF. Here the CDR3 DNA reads TGCGCCAGCAGCCAAAATAGGGGATATGGCTACACCTTC.